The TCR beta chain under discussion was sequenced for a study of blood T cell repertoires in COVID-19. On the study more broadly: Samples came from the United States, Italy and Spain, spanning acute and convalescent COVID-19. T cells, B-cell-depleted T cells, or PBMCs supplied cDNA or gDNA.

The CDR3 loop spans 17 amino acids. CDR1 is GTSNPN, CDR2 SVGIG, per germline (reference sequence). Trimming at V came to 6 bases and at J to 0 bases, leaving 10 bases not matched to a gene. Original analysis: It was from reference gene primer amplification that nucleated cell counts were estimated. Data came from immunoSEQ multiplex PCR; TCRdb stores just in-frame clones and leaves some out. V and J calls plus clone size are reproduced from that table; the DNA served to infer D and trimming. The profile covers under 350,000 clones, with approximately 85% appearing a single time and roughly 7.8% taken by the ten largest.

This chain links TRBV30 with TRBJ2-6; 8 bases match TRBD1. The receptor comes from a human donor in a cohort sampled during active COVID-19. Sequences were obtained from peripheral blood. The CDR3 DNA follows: TGTGCCTGTCATCCCCGGGACAGGAGCTCTGGGGCCAACGTCCTGACTTTC. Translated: CACHPRDRSSGANVLTF.